What follows are 28 T cell receptor beta chains derived from one specimen sequenced in a study of blood T cells in healthy people across ages. Through a sample-barcoded 5' primer and a J-beta primer mix, a second PCR was run for about 6 to 11 cycles. From the 5' RACE reads, TCRdb called clonotypes with MiXCR, one entry per CDR3 protein. This table holds roughly 500,000 distinct CDR3 sequences, about 25% found once. A further study also used this sample, focusing on T cells of mothers and their children.

The sample consisted of blood. These receptors came from a boy aged 5 to 17 in good health.

The rearrangement uses TRBV7-3 and TRBJ1-2; a weak D match, TRBD1 (6 bases). CDR3 length equals 14 residues. The V gene's germline CDR1 is SGHTA and CDR2 FQGTGA. The V and J ends lost 5 bases and 5 bases respectively, with 15 bases between them. The CDR3 DNA is TGTGCCAGCAGCGCCGACGGGGGGGCGTATGGCTACACCTTC. Translated, it gives CASSADGGAYGYTF.

This clonotype occurred a few times. The rearrangement links TRBV7-3 to TRBJ2-5; possibly TRBD1 for D (6 bases). The DNA end is more similar to TRBJ2-1, so the J call may be wrong. Germline CDR1 is SGHTA and CDR2 is FQGTGA. This CDR3 spans 16 amino acids. The CDR3 bases are TGTGCCAGCAGCTCCGTAGGGGGTAGGCCCCGGGGTGAGCAGTTCTTC. Its protein product is CASSSVGGRPRGEQFF.

The V gene is TRBV6-5, the J gene TRBJ1-1; D is ambiguous. Germline V CDR1 and CDR2: MNHEY, SVGAGI. This CDR3 region has 15 residues. Trimming took off 2 bases at V and 6 bases at J, with 16 bases between the two ends. The chain's CDR3 is CASSYARSGGSEAFF. The CDR3 nucleotides are TGTGCCAGCAGTTACGCCCGGAGCGGAGGGTCTGAAGCTTTCTTT.

The chain is built from TRBV5-4 and TRBJ2-5; D assignment may be TRBD1 or TRBD2 (5 bases each). The CDR3 sequence is 16 residues long. The V and J ends lost 5 bases and 4 bases respectively, with 21 bases between them. Germline V gene data show CDR1 as SGHNT and CDR2 as YYREEE (reference sequence). The DNA for the CDR3 is TGTGCCAGCAGAAAGGACCTCCTAGAGGGGACAGAGACCCAGTACTTC. Protein product: CASRKDLLEGTETQYF.

The V and J genes are TRBV7-2 and TRBJ1-2; D is perhaps TRBD1 (6 bases). The ends were cut back, 5 bases at V and 7 bases at J, with 20 bases in the middle. In germline, CDR1 is SGHTA, CDR2 FQGNSA. The CDR3 is made up of 15 amino acids. For the CDR3, the DNA is TGTGCCAGCAGCGCGCGGACAGCGGCGGACGTTGGCTACACCTTC. Protein: CASSARTAADVGYTF.

The chain links TRBV6-6 to TRBJ1-1; 7 bases are a match to TRBD1. V was pared by 4 bases and J by 10 bases, with 15 bases of the junction left unmatched. Germline CDR1 and CDR2: MNHNY and SVGAGI (reference sequence). This CDR3 region has 15 residues. The CDR3 reads CASSSTDRADRGAFF. The CDR3 DNA reads TGTGCCAGCAGTTCAACCGACAGGGCCGATCGGGGAGCTTTCTTT.

The chain employs TRBV4-1 and TRBJ2-2; D unclear. V was clipped by 2 bases and J by 5 bases, with 12 bases between them. Germline V gene lookup returns CDR1 MGHRA and CDR2 YSYEKL. This CDR3 spans 15 amino acids. Written as DNA, the CDR3 is TGCGCCAGCAGCCAATCGAGTTTGGGGACCGGGGAGCTGTTTTTT. Translation: CASSQSSLGTGELFF.

This clonotype was found a few times. The rearrangement links TRBV3-1 to TRBJ2-1; D tentatively fits TRBD1 or TRBD2 (5 bases each). This CDR3 spans 15 amino acids. Per the germline V gene, CDR1 is LGHDT and CDR2 is YNNKEL (reference sequence). V was pared by 0 bases and J by 0 bases, with 6 bases between. The CDR3, as DNA: TGTGCCAGCAGCCAAGAGGGACCCTCCTACAATGAGCAGTTCTTC. Encoded protein: CASSQEGPSYNEQFF.

As regards this clonotype: The CDR3 carries no conserved terminal phenylalanine or tryptophan, so it likely arises from a read error. The chain joins TRBV20-1 to TRBJ1-1, with TRBD1 identical over 7 bases. The CDR3 contains 14 residues. V gave up 0 bases and J gave up 6 bases; unmatched junction bases: 7. The germline V gene encodes CDR1 DFQATT and CDR2 SNEGSKA (reference sequence). The CDR3 DNA is TGCAGTGCTAGAGACACCCAGGGGGTTGCTGAAGCTTTCCTT. Protein sequence: CSARDTQGVAEAFL.

The chain uses TRBV4-1 and TRBJ1-3; D is ambiguous. Germline CDR1 reads MGHRA; CDR2 reads YSYEKL. The CDR3 has 13 residues. Trimming stripped 1 base from V and 0 bases from J, with 1 base between. The CDR3 region is CASSQVSGNTIYF. The CDR3 DNA reads TGCGCCAGCAGCCAAGTCTCTGGAAACACCATATATTTT.

This clonotype was detected a few times. This chain links TRBV7-2 with TRBJ2-1; a possible D gene is TRBD2 (6 bases). The CDR3 extends over 14 amino acids. Germline V gene lookup returns CDR1 SGHTA and CDR2 FQGNSA. V lost 5 bases to trimming and J lost 1 base, with 9 bases between them. CDR3 sequence reads: CASSQAGSYNEQFF. The DNA for the CDR3 is TGTGCCAGCAGCCAAGCGGGTTCCTACAATGAGCAGTTCTTC.

This clonotype has more than one count but fewer than ten. The chain's CDR3 is CASSQDRGLRQPQHF. The DNA of the CDR3 is TGTGCCAGCAGCCAAGACAGGGGGCTCAGGCAGCCCCAGCATTTT. V usage is TRBV4-2 and J usage is TRBJ1-5; 8 positions match TRBD1. The trim removed 0 bases at V and 7 bases at J, leaving 5 bases unmatched. The CDR3 loop spans 15 amino acids. Germline V CDR1 and CDR2: LGHNA, YNFKEQ.

A few counts support this clonotype. The DNA of the CDR3 is TGTGCCAGCAGTTTACTAGCGGGGTTACAAGAGACCCAGTACTTC. It encodes CASSLLAGLQETQYF. This rearrangement joins TRBV28 to TRBJ2-5, with 9 bases aligning to TRBD2. CDR3 size: 15 residues. Losses at the gene ends were 2 bases for V and 2 bases for J; bases not matched to a gene: 3. The germline V gene encodes CDR1 MDHEN and CDR2 SYDVKM. Full variable domain (missing parts from reference TRBV28 and TRBJ2-5): DVKVTQSSRYLVKRTGEKVFLECVQDMDHENMFWYRQDPGLGLRLIYFSYDVKMKEKGDIPEGYSVSREKKERFSLILESASTNQTSMYLCASSLLAGLQETQYFGPGTRLLVL.

This clonotype was observed at least ten times. The V gene is TRBV7-2, the J gene TRBJ2-5; possibly TRBD1 for D (7 bases). Germline loops: CDR1 SGHTA, CDR2 FQGNSA. The V gene lost 5 bases and the J gene lost 5 bases, with 21 bases spanning the gap. This CDR3 is built from 16 residues. CDR3 nucleotides: TGTGCCAGCAGCCAACAGGGGCGTGGCCGGGGGGAGACCCAGTACTTC. Translation: CASSQQGRGRGETQYF. Filled out from reference TRBV7-2 and TRBJ2-5, the complete variable domain reads GAGVSQSPSNKVTEKGKDVELRCDPISGHTALYWYRQSLGQGLEFLIYFQGNSAPDKSGLPSDRFSAERTGGSVSTLTIQRTQQEDSAVYLCASSQQGRGRGETQYFGPGTRLLVL.

This clonotype has more than one count but fewer than ten. The chain couples TRBV6-2 or TRBV6-3 to TRBJ2-1; D perhaps matches TRBD2 (6 bases). The germline V gene has CDR1 MNHEY and CDR2 SVGEGT. V lost 3 bases and J lost 8, with 20 bases in between. The CDR3 covers 16 residues. The CDR3 spells CASSYGLARAIDEQFF. The DNA of the CDR3 is TGTGCCAGCAGTTATGGGCTAGCGAGGGCTATAGATGAGCAGTTCTTC.

The J gene is TRBJ2-5, the V gene TRBV25-1; 8 bases are a match to TRBD2. TRBJ2-1 matches the DNA end more closely, so the J call is doubtful. The CDR3 has 15 amino acids. Germline lookup yields CDR1 MGHDK and CDR2 SYGVNS. The CDR3 DNA is TGTGCCAGCAGTAGGGGAGCGGGAGCTAGCAATGAGCAGTTCTTC. Its translation is CASSRGAGASNEQFF.

The V call is TRBV20-1, the J call TRBJ2-7; possibly TRBD1 for D (6 bases). Trimming cost V 0 bases and J 0 bases, with 12 bases left between them. This CDR3 has 15 residues. Germline assignment: CDR1 DFQATT and CDR2 SNEGSKA (reference sequence). CDR3 region: CSARDADRSSYEQYF. The CDR3 DNA follows: TGCAGTGCTAGAGATGCGGACAGAAGCTCCTACGAGCAGTACTTC.

There are a few counts of this clonotype. The junction departs from the called germline gene at one end, perhaps through a read error. The V and J genes are TRBV5-1 and TRBJ1-1, with D perhaps matching TRBD1 (6 bases). Germline V gives CDR1 SGHRS, CDR2 YFSETQ. The CDR3 has 13 amino acids. CDR3 DNA: TGCGCCAGCGGCTTGAAGGGGGGAACTGAAGCTTTCTTT. It translates to CASGLKGGTEAFF.

CDR3: CAISVAGSYGYTF. CDR3 DNA sequence: TGTGCCATCAGTGTGGCAGGATCCTATGGCTACACCTTC. The chain employs TRBV10-3 and TRBJ1-2, with no clear D. This CDR3 contains 13 residues. The V end was cut by 4 bases, the J end by 4 bases, with 10 bases between. Germline values: CDR1 ENHRY, CDR2 SYGVKD.

This sequence joins TRBV7-2 and TRBJ2-7; no reliable D call. Germline-derived CDR1 and CDR2 are SGHTA and FQGNSA. This CDR3 has 14 residues. Trimming pared 0 bases from V and 3 bases from J, leaving 9 bases between. The CDR3 DNA sequence: TGTGCCAGCAGCTTAGCCTACTCCCACTACGAGCAGTACTTC. Residues: CASSLAYSHYEQYF. The entire variable domain, with the rest obtained from reference TRBV7-2 and TRBJ2-7, is as follows: GAGVSQSPSNKVTEKGKDVELRCDPISGHTALYWYRQSLGQGLEFLIYFQGNSAPDKSGLPSDRFSAERTGGSVSTLTIQRTQQEDSAVYLCASSLAYSHYEQYFGPGTRLTVT.

This clonotype showed up just a few times. The V call is TRBV20-1, the J call TRBJ1-2, with D possibly TRBD1 on 5 matching bases. Trimming took off 6 bases at V and 3 bases at J, with 23 bases between the two ends. From germline, CDR1 is DFQATT and CDR2 SNEGSKA (reference sequence). CDR3 length equals 16 residues. The CDR3 DNA reads TGCAGTGCAACCCCCGGAAGGGGCTCAAATGACTATGGCTACACCTTC. Translating gives CSATPGRGSNDYGYTF.

V gene TRBV7-8 combines with J gene TRBJ2-6, with 7 bases aligning to TRBD2. The J segment lost 1 base and the V segment lost 4 bases, leaving 4 bases of the junction unmatched. The CDR3 contains 16 residues. Germline CDR1 SGHVS, CDR2 FQNEAQ. In nucleotides, the CDR3 is TGTGCCAGCAGCTCCATCGGGAGGTCTGGGGCCAACGTCCTGACTTTC. This gives the protein CASSSIGRSGANVLTF.

The CDR3 loop reads CASSVSGTLTGELFF. The CDR3 DNA reads as TGTGCCAGCAGTGTATCAGGGACCCTCACCGGGGAGCTGTTTTTT. This chain joins TRBV28 and TRBJ2-2; TRBD1 or TRBD2 may be the D gene (5 bases each). V was clipped by 5 bases and J by 4 bases, with 14 bases between them. The CDR3 is 15 amino acids. Germline CDR1 MDHEN, CDR2 SYDVKM.

The chain uses TRBV20-1 and TRBJ2-5; possible D gene TRBD1, 6 bases. CDR3 length: 15 residues. Germline V gene lookup returns CDR1 DFQATT and CDR2 SNEGSKA (reference sequence). V lost 0 bases to trimming and J lost 5 bases, with 16 bases between them. The CDR3 loop reads CSARDHQGTGETQYF. CDR3 DNA: TGCAGTGCTAGAGATCATCAGGGGACGGGGGAGACCCAGTACTTC.

This clonotype was seen a few times. V and J are TRBV12-3 or TRBV12-4 and TRBJ2-5; D is perhaps TRBD1 or TRBD2 (5 bases each). The DNA end favors TRBJ2-1, so the J call may be wrong. The CDR3 runs to 11 residues. The CDR3 coding sequence is TGTGCCAGCAGTGGGGGACCCGAGCAGTTCTTC. Translating it yields CASSGGPEQFF.

This clonotype was seen a few times. The J gene is TRBJ2-7, the V gene TRBV4-1; D is unresolved. The V and J ends lost 0 bases and 2 bases respectively, with 11 bases between them. CDR1 is MGHRA and CDR2 is YSYEKL in the germline V gene. CDR3 size: 15 residues. CDR3 sequence: CASSQDFPATYEQYF. In DNA, the CDR3 is TGCGCCAGCAGCCAAGATTTCCCAGCTACCTACGAGCAGTACTTC.

This clonotype was observed many times. The V and J genes are TRBV4-2 and TRBJ2-3; TRBD2 is a possible D gene (5 bases). This CDR3 contains 14 residues. The V end was cut by 1 base, the J end by 2 bases, with 7 bases between. CDR1 is LGHNA, CDR2 YNFKEQ, per germline. CDR3 protein: CASSQVDSTDTQYF. The CDR3 nucleotides read TGTGCCAGCAGCCAAGTGGACTCCACAGATACGCAGTATTTT.

This clonotype was detected a few times. The chain joins TRBV7-9 to TRBJ1-5; D may be TRBD1 (5 bases). CDR1 and CDR2 from the germline V gene are SEHNR and FQNEAQ (reference sequence). V was clipped by 1 base and J by 3 bases, with 16 bases between them. The CDR3 consists of 17 residues. The CDR3: CASSLVSQGSSNQPQHF. CDR3 nucleotide sequence: TGTGCCAGCAGCTTAGTTTCTCAGGGCTCATCCAATCAGCCCCAGCATTTT.